Listed here are 29 T cell receptor beta chains from one sample, sequenced in a study of blood T cell repertoires in COVID-19. Only in-frame clones appear in the TCRdb table, and some are missing; sequencing was by immunoSEQ multiplex PCR. Of 200,000 to 250,000 clones in the sample, nearly 90% are singletons; the top ten hold 11%. Sequencing used PBMCs or T cells enriched from blood (not recorded which). These receptors came from a man in his thirties or forties who had recovered from COVID-19.

V is TRBV7-3 and J is TRBJ2-7; tentatively, D is TRBD2 (7 bases). Germline CDR1 and CDR2: SGHTA and FQGTGA. The CDR3 is made up of 15 amino acids. V gave up 5 bases and J gave up 5 bases, with 19 bases separating them. The CDR3 protein is CASSPGAGAPNEQYF. CDR3 DNA: TGTGCCAGCAGCCCCGGGGCGGGGGCGCCTAACGAGCAGTACTTC.

The J gene is TRBJ1-6, the V gene TRBV2; D is possibly TRBD1 (6 bases). Per the germline V gene, CDR1 is SNHLY and CDR2 is FYNNEI. With 6 bases removed from V and 7 bases from J, the gap between germline ends came to 16 bases. There are 15 residues in the CDR3. This CDR3 reads CASSQEQGSNSPLHF. The CDR3 region has the DNA TGTGCCAGCAGCCAGGAACAGGGATCGAATTCACCCCTCCACTTT.

The chain recombines TRBV2 with TRBJ2-5; tentatively, D is TRBD2 (6 bases). The V gene lost 6 bases and the J gene lost 5 bases, with 13 bases spanning the gap. This CDR3 region has 13 residues. The V gene's germline CDR1 is SNHLY and CDR2 FYNNEI. The CDR3 loop is CASRTRPTETQYF. The CDR3 DNA reads TGTGCCAGCAGGACTAGGCCTACGGAGACCCAGTACTTC.

The rearrangement uses TRBV21-1 and TRBJ2-2; the table's D call of TRBD2 was not tested on the DNA. TRBV21-1 is listed as a pseudogene. This CDR3 has 19 residues. The CDR3, as DNA: TGTGCCAGCAGCTCCCGGGGACTAGCGGGAGACAAAGTCACCGGGGAGCTGTTTTTT. Translating gives CASSSRGLAGDKVTGELFF.

The chain joins TRBV18 to TRBJ1-1; possibly TRBD1 for D (5 bases). Germline-derived CDR1 and CDR2 are KGHSH and LQKENI. The V end was cut by 2 bases, the J end by 3 bases, with 7 bases between. This CDR3 is built from 13 residues. The CDR3: CASSPSRDTEAFF. The CDR3 region has the DNA TGTGCCAGCTCACCATCCAGGGACACTGAAGCTTTCTTT.

V gene TRBV9 combines with J gene TRBJ1-3; D might be TRBD1 (6 bases). Germline V lookup: CDR1 SGDLS, CDR2 YYNGEE. CDR3 length: 12 residues. V lost 8 bases and J 11 bases, leaving 17 bases between the germline ends. The CDR3 DNA reads TGTGCCAGTGAATCACAGGGATCGGCCATATATTTT. The encoded protein is CASESQGSAIYF.

This clone was seen only once. The chain links TRBV30 to TRBJ2-6; D ambiguous. Trimming took 4 bases from V and 2 from J, leaving 12 bases between them. Germline CDR1 reads GTSNPN; CDR2 reads SVGIG (reference sequence). The CDR3 consists of 15 residues. CDR3 in DNA: TGTGCCTGGAATGGCAAGGCGGCTGGGGCCAACGTCCTGACTTTC. Translation gives CAWNGKAAGANVLTF.

The chain recombines TRBV13 with TRBJ2-3, with TRBD2 matching 9 bases. Germline V gene lookup returns CDR1 PRHDT and CDR2 FYEKMQ (reference sequence). This CDR3 has 15 amino acids. With V trimmed by 5 bases and J by 6 bases, 9 bases remained unmatched. As DNA, the CDR3 is TGTGCCAGCAGCCGTTCTGCGGGGGGGGCGGATACGCAGTATTTT. Its protein product is CASSRSAGGADTQYF.

In DNA, the CDR3 is TGTGCCAGCAGCCTCAGCGGCGTGGGGGAGCTGTTTTTT. It is translated as CASSLSGVGELFF. The chain joins TRBV3-1 (or the pseudogene TRBV3-2) to TRBJ2-2; weak D call: TRBD2 (5 bases). Germline assignment: CDR1 LGHDT and CDR2 YNNKEL (reference sequence). The CDR3 is 13 amino acids. Trimming stripped 4 bases from V and 8 bases from J, with 11 bases between.

The chain combines TRBV28 with TRBJ1-4, with D maybe TRBD1 (6 bases). This CDR3 contains 15 residues. The ends were cut back, 6 bases at V and 8 bases at J, with 19 bases in the middle. CDR1 is MDHEN, CDR2 SYDVKM, per germline. In nucleotides, the CDR3 is TGTGCCAGCAGCCCGGGGAACAGGGTACAAGAAAAACTGTTTTTT. It codes for CASSPGNRVQEKLFF.

The chain is built from TRBV5-4 and TRBJ1-1; D is possibly TRBD1 (5 bases). The germline V gene has CDR1 SGHNT and CDR2 YYREEE (reference sequence). CDR3 length: 16 residues. V was trimmed by 6 bases and J by 5 bases, leaving 23 bases between them. The CDR3 sequence is CASKKGNSRFSTEAFF. The CDR3, as DNA: TGTGCCAGCAAAAAGGGGAACAGCCGCTTTAGTACTGAAGCTTTCTTT.

The CDR3 is CASSVRDSNTEAFF. In DNA form, the CDR3 reads TGTGCCAGCAGCGTGAGGGATTCGAACACTGAAGCTTTCTTT. The chain combines TRBV5-4 with TRBJ1-1, with D unresolved. The V end lost 4 bases, the J end lost 1 base, and 11 bases lay between the germline ends. Germline CDR1 SGHNT, CDR2 YYREEE (reference sequence). The CDR3 has 14 amino acids.

This chain connects TRBV12-5 to TRBJ1-4; D ambiguous. CDR3 size: 14 residues. The V end was cut by 3 bases, the J end by 7 bases, with 12 bases between. The germline gives CDR1 LGHNT, CDR2 FRNRAP. In nucleotides, the CDR3 is TGTGCTAGTGGTTTATTCTCCGGGTCTGAAAAACTGTTTTTT. Protein: CASGLFSGSEKLFF.

The chain joins TRBV19 to TRBJ1-5, with D unclear. Germline V gene sequence: CDR1 LNHDA, CDR2 SQIVND (reference sequence). The V end was cut by 4 bases, the J end by 4 bases, with 14 bases between. CDR3 size: 15 residues. The CDR3 nucleotides are TGTGCCAGTAGTAGGGAGAGAGGTGGGAATCAGCCCCAGCATTTT. Translating gives CASSRERGGNQPQHF.

V and J are TRBV6-5 and TRBJ1-2; D unclear. V lost 6 bases and J lost 4, with 12 bases in between. The CDR3 contains 13 residues. CDR1 and CDR2 (germline): MNHEY, SVGAGI. The DNA for the CDR3 is TGTGCCAGCAGAGCTAGCCAGTTCTATGGCTACACCTTC. It yields the protein CASRASQFYGYTF.

For the CDR3, the DNA is TGTGCCAGCAGCTTAGGCGCGAACACCGGGGAGCTGTTTTTT. Protein sequence: CASSLGANTGELFF. V usage is TRBV7-8 and J usage is TRBJ2-2; D call uncertain. V was shortened by 1 base and J by 0 bases, with 3 bases between the two germline ends. The CDR3 is 14 residues long. CDR1 and CDR2 from the germline V gene are SGHVS and FQNEAQ.

V and J are TRBV18 and TRBJ1-5; perhaps TRBD1 as D (6 bases). Germline V gene sequence: CDR1 KGHSH, CDR2 LQKENI. CDR3 length: 13 residues. Trimming removed 5 bases from V and 4 bases from J, with 9 bases in between. CDR3: CASSGTINQPQHF. CDR3 nucleotides: TGTGCCAGCTCAGGGACAATTAATCAGCCCCAGCATTTT.

This chain joins TRBV28 and TRBJ1-6; no clear D gene. The CDR3 spans 13 residues. Germline CDR1 MDHEN, CDR2 SYDVKM. V gave up 7 bases and J gave up 9 bases, with 13 bases separating them. CDR3 nucleotide sequence: TGTGCCAGCAATGGAGAGGTGCGTTCACCCCTCCACTTT. Encoded protein: CASNGEVRSPLHF.

The chain couples TRBV5-1 to TRBJ2-2, with TRBD1 matching over 7 bases. Per germline, CDR1 SGHRS and CDR2 YFSETQ. The CDR3 totals 15 residues. The V and J ends lost 5 bases and 1 base, in that order; junction bases with no gene match: 5. The CDR3 reads CASRETGLNTGELFF. The DNA for the CDR3 is TGCGCCAGCAGGGAGACAGGGTTGAACACCGGGGAGCTGTTTTTT.

The V call is TRBV5-5, the J call TRBJ2-5, with TRBD1 matching over 7 bases. Unmatched junction bases numbered 9, after V lost 2 bases and J lost 5 bases. Germline CDR1 SGHKS, CDR2 YYEKEE (reference sequence). The CDR3 loop spans 15 amino acids. CDR3 nucleotides: TGTGCCAGCAGCTTTACCGGGACAGTCGGGGAGACCCAGTACTTC. Translated: CASSFTGTVGETQYF.

The V and J genes are TRBV28 and TRBJ1-4; D is possibly TRBD1 (5 bases). Per germline, CDR1 MDHEN and CDR2 SYDVKM. The CDR3 contains 14 residues. Deletions cut 4 bases from V and 5 bases from J, with 11 bases between. CDR3 bases: TGTGCCAGCAGTTCGGGGGACGGGAATGAAAAACTGTTTTTT. As protein: CASSSGDGNEKLFF.

The chain carries TRBV6-6 and TRBJ1-5; D not resolved. Per the germline V gene, CDR1 is MNHNY and CDR2 is SVGAGI (reference sequence). The CDR3 is made up of 14 amino acids. V was clipped by 8 bases and J by 6 bases, with 17 bases between them. The CDR3 DNA sequence: TGTGCCAGCGCGGACGGAGGATCGGGTCAGCCCCAGCATTTT. It encodes CASADGGSGQPQHF.

This clone was seen more than once but under ten times. This chain joins TRBV4-3 and TRBJ1-1; 7 bases map to TRBD1. V shed 3 bases, J shed 3 bases, and the junction held 4 bases outside the gene matches. The germline CDR1 and CDR2 sequences are LGHNA and YSLEER. This CDR3 comprises 14 residues. CDR3 residues: CASSQTGLDTEAFF. CDR3 bases: TGCGCCAGCAGCCAGACAGGGTTGGACACTGAAGCTTTCTTT.

The V call is TRBV7-9, the J call TRBJ2-7, with TRBD1 matching 12 bases. The CDR3 totals 16 residues. V shed 0 bases, J shed 6 bases, and the junction held 6 bases outside the gene matches. Germline-derived CDR1 and CDR2 are SEHNR and FQNEAQ (reference sequence). The CDR3 sequence: CASSLAEAGQGAEQYF. The DNA for the CDR3 is TGTGCCAGCAGCTTAGCCGAGGCGGGACAGGGGGCCGAGCAGTACTTC. The variable domain in full, with the rest retrieved from reference TRBV7-9 and TRBJ2-7, is DTGVSQNPRHKITKRGQNVTFRCDPISEHNRLYWYRQTLGQGPEFLTYFQNEAQLEKSRLLSDRFSAERPKGSFSTLEIQRTEQGDSAMYLCASSLAEAGQGAEQYFGPGTRLTVT.

The genes are TRBV28 and TRBJ2-1; 10 bases match TRBD1. Germline CDR1 and CDR2: MDHEN and SYDVKM. With V trimmed by 7 bases and J by 4 bases, 4 bases remained unmatched. This CDR3 comprises 14 residues. In nucleotides, the CDR3 is TGTGCCAGCATGACAGGGGGCCCTTACAATGAGCAGTTCTTC. This sequence encodes CASMTGGPYNEQFF.

This clone was recorded a few times. The genes are TRBV29-1 and TRBJ1-2; maybe TRBD1 (6 bases). V lost 5 bases, J lost 3 bases, and 13 bases lay in between. Looked up from germline, CDR1 is SQVTM and CDR2 is ANQGSEA. The CDR3 contains 13 residues. The CDR3, as DNA: TGCAGCGTTTACAGGGTCTATGACTATGGCTACACCTTC. Its protein product is CSVYRVYDYGYTF.

The chain joins TRBV19 to TRBJ1-5, with 7 bases aligning to TRBD1. This CDR3 has 14 residues. J was trimmed by 5 bases and V by 4 bases; bases with no gene match: 5. In germline, CDR1 is LNHDA, CDR2 SQIVND (reference sequence). DNA for the CDR3: TGTGCCAGTAGTACTGGGGACAGAGATCAGCCCCAGCATTTT. Protein product: CASSTGDRDQPQHF.

This clone came up many times. The gene calls are TRBV4-1 and TRBJ2-1, with TRBD2 identical over 13 bases. This CDR3 region has 15 residues. Trimming took 4 bases from V and 7 from J; bases not matched to a gene: 4. Looked up from germline, CDR1 is MGHRA and CDR2 is YSYEKL. The CDR3 sequence: CASSPGLAGKNEQFF. The CDR3 DNA sequence: TGCGCCAGCAGCCCGGGACTAGCGGGAAAGAATGAGCAGTTCTTC.

The chain uses TRBV3-1 (or the pseudogene TRBV3-2) and TRBJ1-2; no clear D gene. V was cut by 4 bases and J by 4 bases, with 13 bases left in between. CDR1 is LGHDT and CDR2 is YNNKEL in the germline V gene (reference sequence). There are 14 residues in the CDR3. CDR3 region: CASSRIPETYGYTF. CDR3 in DNA: TGTGCCAGCAGCCGAATTCCAGAAACCTATGGCTACACCTTC.